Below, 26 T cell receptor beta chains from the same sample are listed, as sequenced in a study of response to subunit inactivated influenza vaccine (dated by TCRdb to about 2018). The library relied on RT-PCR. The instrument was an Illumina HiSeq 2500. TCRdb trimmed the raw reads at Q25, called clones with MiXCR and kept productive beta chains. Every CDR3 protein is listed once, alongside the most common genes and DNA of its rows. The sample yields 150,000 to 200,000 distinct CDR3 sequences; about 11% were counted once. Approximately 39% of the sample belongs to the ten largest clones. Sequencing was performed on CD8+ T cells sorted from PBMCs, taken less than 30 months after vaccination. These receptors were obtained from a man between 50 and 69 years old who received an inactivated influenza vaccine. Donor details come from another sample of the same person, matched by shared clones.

The chain's CDR3 is CASSAWEEADTQYF. The CDR3, as DNA: TGTGCCAGCAGCGCCTGGGAGGAAGCAGATACGCAGTATTTT. This rearrangement joins TRBV9 to TRBJ2-3, with a weak D call TRBD2 (6 bases). Per germline, CDR1 SGDLS and CDR2 YYNGEE. Trimming cost V 3 bases and J 4 bases, with 12 bases left between them. The CDR3 spans 14 residues.

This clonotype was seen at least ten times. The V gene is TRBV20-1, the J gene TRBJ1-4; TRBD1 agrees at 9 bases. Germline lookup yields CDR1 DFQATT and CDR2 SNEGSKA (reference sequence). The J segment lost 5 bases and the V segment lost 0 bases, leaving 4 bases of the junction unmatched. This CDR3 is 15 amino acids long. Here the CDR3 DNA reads TGCAGTGCTAGAGATCTCGGGACAGGGAATGAAAAACTGTTTTTT. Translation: CSARDLGTGNEKLFF.

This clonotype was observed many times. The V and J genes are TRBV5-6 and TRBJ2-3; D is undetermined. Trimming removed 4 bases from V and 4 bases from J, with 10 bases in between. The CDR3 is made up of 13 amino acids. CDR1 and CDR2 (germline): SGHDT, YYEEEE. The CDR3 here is CASSLGVADTQYF. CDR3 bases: TGTGCCAGCAGCCTTGGTGTCGCAGATACGCAGTATTTT.

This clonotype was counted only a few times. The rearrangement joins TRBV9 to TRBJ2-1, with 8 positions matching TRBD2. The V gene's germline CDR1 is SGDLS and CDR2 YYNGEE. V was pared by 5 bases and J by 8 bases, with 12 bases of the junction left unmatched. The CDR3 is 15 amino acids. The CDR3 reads CASRPGSGGRDEQFF. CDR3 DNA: TGTGCCAGCAGGCCTGGATCGGGGGGGCGGGATGAGCAGTTCTTC.

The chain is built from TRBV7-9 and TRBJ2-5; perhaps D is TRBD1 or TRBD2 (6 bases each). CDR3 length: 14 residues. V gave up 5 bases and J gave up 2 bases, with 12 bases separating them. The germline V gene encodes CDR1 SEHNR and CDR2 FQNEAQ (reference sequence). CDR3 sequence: CASSRRGTQETQYF. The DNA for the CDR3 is TGTGCCAGCAGCCGAAGGGGGACTCAAGAGACCCAGTACTTC.

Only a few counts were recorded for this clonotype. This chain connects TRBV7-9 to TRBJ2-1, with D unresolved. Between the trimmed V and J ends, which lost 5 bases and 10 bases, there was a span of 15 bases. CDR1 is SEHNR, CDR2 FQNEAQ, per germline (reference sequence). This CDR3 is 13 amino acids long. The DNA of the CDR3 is TGTGCCAGCAGCAACTGGACGGCCCCCGAGCAGTTCTTC. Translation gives CASSNWTAPEQFF.

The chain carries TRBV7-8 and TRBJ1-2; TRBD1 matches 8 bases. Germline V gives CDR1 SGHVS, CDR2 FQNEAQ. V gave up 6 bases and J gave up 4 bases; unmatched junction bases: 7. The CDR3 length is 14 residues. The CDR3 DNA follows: TGTGCCAGCAGTTCACATACAGGGGGCTATGGCTACACCTTC. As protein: CASSSHTGGYGYTF. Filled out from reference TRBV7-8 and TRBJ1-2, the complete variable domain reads GAGVSQSPRYKVAKRGQDVALRCDPISGHVSLFWYQQALGQGPEFLTYFQNEAQLDKSGLPSDRFFAERPEGSVSTLKIQRTQQEDSAVYLCASSSHTGGYGYTFGSGTRLTVV.

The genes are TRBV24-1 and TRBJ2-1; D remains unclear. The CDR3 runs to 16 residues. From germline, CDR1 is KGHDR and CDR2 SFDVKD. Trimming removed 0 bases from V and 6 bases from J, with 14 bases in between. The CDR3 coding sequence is TGTGCCACCAGTGATTTGCGAACTTCGGAGACCAATGAGCAGTTCTTC. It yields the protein CATSDLRTSETNEQFF.

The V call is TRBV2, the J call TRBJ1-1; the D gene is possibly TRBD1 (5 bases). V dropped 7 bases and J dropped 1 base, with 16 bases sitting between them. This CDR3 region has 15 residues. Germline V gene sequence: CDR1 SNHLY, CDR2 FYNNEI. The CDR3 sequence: CASNRPARGNTEAFF. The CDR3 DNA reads TGTGCCAGCAACAGGCCCGCTCGGGGGAACACTGAAGCTTTCTTT. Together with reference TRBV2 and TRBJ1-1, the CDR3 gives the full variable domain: EPEVTQTPSHQVTQMGQEVILRCVPISNHLYFYWYRQILGQKVEFLVSFYNNEISEKSEIFDDQFSVERPDGSNFTLKIRSTKLEDSAMYFCASNRPARGNTEAFFGQGTRLTVV.

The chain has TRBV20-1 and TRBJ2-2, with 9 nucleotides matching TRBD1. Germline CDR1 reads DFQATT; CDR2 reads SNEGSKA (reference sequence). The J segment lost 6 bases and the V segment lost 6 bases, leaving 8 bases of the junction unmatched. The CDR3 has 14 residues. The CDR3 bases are TGCAGTGCCGCCGGGACAGGGTTTTCCGGGGAGCTGTTTTTT. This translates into CSAAGTGFSGELFF.

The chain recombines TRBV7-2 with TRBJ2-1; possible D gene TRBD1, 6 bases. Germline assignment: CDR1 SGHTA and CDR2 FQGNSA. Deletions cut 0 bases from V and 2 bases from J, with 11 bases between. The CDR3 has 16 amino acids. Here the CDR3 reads CASSLAPGVPYNEQFF. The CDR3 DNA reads TGTGCCAGCAGCTTAGCCCCAGGGGTGCCCTACAATGAGCAGTTCTTC.

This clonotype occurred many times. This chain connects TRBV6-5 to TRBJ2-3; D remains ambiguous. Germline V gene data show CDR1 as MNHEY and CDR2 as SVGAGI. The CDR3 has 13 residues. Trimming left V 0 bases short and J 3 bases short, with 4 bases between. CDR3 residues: CASSYSPTDTQYF. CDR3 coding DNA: TGTGCCAGCAGTTACTCGCCTACAGATACGCAGTATTTT.

The CDR3 reads CASSDGTGRGANVLTF. In nucleotides, the CDR3 is TGCGCCAGCAGCGATGGGACGGGTCGTGGGGCCAACGTCCTGACTTTC. This sequence joins TRBV4-3 and TRBJ2-6; D may be TRBD1 or TRBD2 (5 bases each). Trimming removed 5 bases from V and 3 bases from J, with 14 bases in between. Germline V gene sequence: CDR1 LGHNA, CDR2 YSLEER. The CDR3 contains 16 residues.

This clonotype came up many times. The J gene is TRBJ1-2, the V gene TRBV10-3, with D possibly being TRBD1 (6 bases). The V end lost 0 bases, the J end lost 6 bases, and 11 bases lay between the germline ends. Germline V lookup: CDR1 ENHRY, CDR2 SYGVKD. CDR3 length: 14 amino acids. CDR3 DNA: TGTGCCATCAGTGAGTCGGGGGGCGCAAATGGCTACACCTTC. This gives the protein CAISESGGANGYTF.

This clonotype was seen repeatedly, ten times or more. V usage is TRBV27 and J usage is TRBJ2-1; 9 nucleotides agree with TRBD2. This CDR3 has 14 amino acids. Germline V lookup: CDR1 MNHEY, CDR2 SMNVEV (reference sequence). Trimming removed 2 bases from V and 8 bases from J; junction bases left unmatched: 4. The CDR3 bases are TGTGCCAGCAGTTTACTAGCGGGAAGTGATGAGCAGTTCTTC. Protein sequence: CASSLLAGSDEQFF.

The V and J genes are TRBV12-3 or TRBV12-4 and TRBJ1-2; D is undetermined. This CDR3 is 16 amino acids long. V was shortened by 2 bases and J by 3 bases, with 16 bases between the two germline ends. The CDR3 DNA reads TGTGCCAGCAGTTTATTTCCCGGACCAGAAGACTATGGCTACACCTTC. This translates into CASSLFPGPEDYGYTF.

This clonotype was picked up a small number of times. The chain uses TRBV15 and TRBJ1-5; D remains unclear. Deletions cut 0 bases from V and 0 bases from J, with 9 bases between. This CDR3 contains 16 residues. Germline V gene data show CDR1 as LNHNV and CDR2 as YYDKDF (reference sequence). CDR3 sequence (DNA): TGTGCCACCAGCAGAGACGGATTATATAGCAATCAGCCCCAGCATTTT. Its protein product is CATSRDGLYSNQPQHF.

This CDR3 reads CSVEDPASGNTDTQYF. The CDR3 DNA reads as TGCAGCGTTGAAGATCCGGCTAGCGGGAACACAGATACGCAGTATTTT. The J gene is TRBJ2-3, the V gene TRBV29-1; 9 nucleotides match TRBD2. Germline CDR1 is SQVTM and CDR2 is ANQGSEA. V lost 0 bases to trimming and J lost 2 bases; unmatched junction nucleotides: 6. The CDR3 runs 16 residues.

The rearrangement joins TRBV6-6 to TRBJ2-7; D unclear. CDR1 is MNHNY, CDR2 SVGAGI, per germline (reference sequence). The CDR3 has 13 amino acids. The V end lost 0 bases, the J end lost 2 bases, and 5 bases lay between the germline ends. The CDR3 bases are TGTGCCAGCAGTTACTCGAGCACCTACGAGCAGTACTTC. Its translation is CASSYSSTYEQYF.

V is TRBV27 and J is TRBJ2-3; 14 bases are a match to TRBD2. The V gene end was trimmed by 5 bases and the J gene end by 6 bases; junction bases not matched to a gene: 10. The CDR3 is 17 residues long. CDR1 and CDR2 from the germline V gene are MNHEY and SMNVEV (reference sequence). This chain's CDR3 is CASSVSTSGGARDTQYF. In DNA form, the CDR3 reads TGTGCCAGCAGTGTCTCGACTAGCGGGGGGGCTAGGGATACGCAGTATTTT.

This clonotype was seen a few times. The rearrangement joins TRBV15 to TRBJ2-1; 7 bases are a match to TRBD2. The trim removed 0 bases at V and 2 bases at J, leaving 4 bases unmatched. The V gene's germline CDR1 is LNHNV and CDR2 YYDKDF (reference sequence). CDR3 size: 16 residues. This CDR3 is CATSRDVGGTYNEQFF. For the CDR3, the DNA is TGTGCCACCAGCAGAGATGTGGGGGGGACCTACAATGAGCAGTTCTTC. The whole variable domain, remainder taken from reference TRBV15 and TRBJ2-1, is DAMVIQNPRYQVTQFGKPVTLSCSQTLNHNVMYWYQQKSSQAPKLLFHYYDKDFNNEADTPDNFQSRRPNTSFCFLDIRSPGLGDTAMYLCATSRDVGGTYNEQFFGPGTRLTVL.

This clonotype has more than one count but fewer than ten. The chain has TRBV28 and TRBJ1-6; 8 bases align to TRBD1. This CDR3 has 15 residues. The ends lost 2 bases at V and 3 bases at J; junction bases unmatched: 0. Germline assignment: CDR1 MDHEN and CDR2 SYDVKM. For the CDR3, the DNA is TGTGCCAGCAGTTTAACAGGGGGCTATAATTCACCCCTCCACTTT. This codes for CASSLTGGYNSPLHF. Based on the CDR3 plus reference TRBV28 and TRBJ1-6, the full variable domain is DVKVTQSSRYLVKRTGEKVFLECVQDMDHENMFWYRQDPGLGLRLIYFSYDVKMKEKGDIPEGYSVSREKKERFSLILESASTNQTSMYLCASSLTGGYNSPLHFGNGTRLTVT.

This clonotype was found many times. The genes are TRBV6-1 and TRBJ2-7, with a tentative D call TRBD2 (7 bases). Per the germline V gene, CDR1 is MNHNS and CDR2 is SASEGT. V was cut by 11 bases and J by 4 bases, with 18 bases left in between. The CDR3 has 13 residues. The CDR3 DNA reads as TGTGCCGGGGGGGCAGGAGGAGGTTACGAGCAGTACTTC. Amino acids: CAGGAGGGYEQYF.

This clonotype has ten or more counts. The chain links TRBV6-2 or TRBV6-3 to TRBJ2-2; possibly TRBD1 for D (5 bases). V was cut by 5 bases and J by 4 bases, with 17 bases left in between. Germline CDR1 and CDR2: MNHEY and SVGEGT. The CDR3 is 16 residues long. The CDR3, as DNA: TGTGCCAGCAGTCCCCAACCAGGGTACCCCACCGGGGAGCTGTTTTTT. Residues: CASSPQPGYPTGELFF.

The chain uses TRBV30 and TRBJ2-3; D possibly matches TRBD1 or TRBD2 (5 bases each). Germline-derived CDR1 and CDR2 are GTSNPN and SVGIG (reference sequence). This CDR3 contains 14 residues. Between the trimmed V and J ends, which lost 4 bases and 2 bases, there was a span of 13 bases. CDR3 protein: CAWTNRGLTDTQYF. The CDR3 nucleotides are TGTGCCTGGACCAATCGGGGCCTCACAGATACGCAGTATTTT.

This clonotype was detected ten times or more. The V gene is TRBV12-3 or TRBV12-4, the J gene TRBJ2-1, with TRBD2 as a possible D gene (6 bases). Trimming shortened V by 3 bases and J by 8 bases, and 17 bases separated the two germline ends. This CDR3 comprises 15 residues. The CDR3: CASSFQKVGGDEQFF. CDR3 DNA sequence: TGTGCCAGCAGTTTCCAAAAAGTCGGGGGAGATGAGCAGTTCTTC.